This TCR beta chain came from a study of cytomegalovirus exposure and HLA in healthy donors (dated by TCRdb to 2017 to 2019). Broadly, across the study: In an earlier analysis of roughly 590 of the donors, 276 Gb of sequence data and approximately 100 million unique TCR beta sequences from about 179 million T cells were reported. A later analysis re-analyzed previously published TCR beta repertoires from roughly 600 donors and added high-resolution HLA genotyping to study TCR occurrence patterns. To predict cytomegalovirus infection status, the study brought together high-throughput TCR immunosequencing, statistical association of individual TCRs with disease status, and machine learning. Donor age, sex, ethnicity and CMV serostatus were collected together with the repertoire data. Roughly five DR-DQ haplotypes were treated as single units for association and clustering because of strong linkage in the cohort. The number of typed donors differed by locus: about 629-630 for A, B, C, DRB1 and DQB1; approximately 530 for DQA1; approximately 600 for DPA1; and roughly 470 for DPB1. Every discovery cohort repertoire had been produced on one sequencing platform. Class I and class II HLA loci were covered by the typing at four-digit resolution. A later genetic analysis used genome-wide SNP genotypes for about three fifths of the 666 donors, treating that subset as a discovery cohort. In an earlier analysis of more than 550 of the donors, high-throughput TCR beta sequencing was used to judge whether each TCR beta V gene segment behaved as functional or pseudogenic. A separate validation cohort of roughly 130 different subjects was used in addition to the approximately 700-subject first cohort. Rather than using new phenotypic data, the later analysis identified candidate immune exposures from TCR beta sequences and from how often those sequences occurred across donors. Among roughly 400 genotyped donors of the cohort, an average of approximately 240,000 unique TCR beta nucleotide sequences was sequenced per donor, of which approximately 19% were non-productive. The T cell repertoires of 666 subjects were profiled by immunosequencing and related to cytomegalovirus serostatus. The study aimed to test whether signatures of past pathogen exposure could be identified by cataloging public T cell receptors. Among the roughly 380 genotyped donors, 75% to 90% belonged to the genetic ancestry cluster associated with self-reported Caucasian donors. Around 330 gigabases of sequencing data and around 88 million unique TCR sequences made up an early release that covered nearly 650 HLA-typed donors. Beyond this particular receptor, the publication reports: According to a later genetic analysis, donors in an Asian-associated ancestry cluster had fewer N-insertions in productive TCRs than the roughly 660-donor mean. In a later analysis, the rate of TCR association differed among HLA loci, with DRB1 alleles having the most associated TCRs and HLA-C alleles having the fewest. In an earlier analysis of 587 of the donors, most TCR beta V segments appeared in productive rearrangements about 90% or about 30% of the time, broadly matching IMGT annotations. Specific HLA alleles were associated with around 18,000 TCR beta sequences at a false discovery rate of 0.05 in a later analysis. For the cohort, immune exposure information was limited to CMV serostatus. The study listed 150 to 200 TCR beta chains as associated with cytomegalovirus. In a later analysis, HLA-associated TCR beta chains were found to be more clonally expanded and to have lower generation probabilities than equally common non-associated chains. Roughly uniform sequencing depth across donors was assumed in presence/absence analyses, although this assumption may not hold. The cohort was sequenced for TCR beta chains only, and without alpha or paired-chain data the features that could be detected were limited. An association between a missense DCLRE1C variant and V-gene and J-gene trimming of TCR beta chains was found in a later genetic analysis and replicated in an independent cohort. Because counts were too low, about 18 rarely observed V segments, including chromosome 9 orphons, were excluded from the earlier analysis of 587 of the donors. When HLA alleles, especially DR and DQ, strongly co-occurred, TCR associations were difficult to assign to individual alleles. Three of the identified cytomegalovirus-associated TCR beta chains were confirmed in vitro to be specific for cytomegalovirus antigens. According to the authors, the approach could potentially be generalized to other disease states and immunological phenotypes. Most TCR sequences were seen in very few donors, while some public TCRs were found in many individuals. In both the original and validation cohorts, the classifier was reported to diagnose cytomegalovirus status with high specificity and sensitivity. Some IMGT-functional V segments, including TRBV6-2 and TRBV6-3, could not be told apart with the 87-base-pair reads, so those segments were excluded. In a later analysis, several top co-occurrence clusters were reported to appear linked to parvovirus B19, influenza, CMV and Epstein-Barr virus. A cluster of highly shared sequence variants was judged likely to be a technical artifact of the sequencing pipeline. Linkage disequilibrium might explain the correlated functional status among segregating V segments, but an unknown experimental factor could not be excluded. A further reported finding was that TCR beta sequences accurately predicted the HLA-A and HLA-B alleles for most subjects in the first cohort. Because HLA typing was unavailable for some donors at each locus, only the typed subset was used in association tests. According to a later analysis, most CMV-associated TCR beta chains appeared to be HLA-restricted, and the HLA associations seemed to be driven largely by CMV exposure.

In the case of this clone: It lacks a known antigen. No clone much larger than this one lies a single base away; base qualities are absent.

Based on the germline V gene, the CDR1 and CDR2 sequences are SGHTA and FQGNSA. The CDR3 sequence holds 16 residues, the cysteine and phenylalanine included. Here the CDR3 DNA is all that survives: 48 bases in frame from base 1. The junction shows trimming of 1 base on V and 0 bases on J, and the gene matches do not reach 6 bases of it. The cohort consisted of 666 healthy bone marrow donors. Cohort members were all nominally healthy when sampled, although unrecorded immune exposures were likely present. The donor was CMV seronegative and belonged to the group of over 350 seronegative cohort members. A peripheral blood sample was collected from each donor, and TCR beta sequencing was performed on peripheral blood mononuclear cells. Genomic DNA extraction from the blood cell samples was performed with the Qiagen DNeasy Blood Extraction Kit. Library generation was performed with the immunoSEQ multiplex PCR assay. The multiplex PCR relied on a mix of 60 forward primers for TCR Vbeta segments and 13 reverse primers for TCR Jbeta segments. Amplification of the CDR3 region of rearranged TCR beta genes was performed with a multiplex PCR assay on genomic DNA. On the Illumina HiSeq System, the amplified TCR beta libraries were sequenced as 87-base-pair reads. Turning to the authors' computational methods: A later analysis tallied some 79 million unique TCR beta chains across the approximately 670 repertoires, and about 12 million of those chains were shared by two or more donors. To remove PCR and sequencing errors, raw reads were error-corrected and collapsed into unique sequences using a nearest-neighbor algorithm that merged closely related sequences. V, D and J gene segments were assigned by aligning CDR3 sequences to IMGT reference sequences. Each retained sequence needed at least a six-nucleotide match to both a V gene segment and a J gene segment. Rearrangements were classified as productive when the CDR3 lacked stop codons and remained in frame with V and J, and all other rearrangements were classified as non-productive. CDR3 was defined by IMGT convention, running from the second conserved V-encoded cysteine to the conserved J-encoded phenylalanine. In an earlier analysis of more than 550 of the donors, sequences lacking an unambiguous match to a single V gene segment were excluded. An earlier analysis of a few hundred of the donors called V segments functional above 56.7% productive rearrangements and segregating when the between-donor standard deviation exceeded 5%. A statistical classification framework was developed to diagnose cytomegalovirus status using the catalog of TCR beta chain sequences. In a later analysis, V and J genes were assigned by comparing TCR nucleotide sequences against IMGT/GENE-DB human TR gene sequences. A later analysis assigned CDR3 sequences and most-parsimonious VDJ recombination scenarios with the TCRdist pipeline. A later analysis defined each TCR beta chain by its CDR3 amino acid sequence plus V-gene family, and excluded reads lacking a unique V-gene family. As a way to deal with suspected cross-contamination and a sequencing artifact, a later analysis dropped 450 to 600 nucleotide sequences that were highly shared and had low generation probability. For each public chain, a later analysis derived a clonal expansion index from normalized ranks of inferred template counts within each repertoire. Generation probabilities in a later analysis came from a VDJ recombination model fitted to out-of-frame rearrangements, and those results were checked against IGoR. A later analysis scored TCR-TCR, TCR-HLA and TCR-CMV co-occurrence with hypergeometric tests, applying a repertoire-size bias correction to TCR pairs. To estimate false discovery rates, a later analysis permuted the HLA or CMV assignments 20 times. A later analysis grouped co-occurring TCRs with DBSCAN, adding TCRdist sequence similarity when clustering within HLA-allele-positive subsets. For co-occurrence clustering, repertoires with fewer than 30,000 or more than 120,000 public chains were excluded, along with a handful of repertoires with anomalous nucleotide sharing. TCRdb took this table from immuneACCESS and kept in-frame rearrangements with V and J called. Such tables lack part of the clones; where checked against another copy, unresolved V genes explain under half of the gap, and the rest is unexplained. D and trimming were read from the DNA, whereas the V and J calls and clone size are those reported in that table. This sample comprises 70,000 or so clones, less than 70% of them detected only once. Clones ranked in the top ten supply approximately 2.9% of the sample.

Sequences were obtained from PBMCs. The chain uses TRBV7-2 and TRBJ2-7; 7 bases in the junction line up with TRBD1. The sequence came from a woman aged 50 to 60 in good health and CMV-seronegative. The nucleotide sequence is TGTGCCAGCAGCTTAGTAGGGACAGTTCCCTCCTACGAGCAGTACTTC. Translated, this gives CASSLVGTVPSYEQYF.